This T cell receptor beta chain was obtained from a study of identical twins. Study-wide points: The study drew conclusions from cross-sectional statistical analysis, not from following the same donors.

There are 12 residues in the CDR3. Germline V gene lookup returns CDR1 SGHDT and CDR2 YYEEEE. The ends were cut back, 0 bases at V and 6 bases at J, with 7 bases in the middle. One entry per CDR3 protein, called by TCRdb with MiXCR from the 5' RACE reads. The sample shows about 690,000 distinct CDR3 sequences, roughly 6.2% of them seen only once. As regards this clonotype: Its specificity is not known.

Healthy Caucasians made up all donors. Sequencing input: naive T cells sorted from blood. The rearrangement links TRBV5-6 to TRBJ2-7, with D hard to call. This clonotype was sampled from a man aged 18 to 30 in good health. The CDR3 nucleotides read TGTGCCAGCAGCTTGGACGGCGGCGAGCAGTACGTC. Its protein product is CASSLDGGEQYV.